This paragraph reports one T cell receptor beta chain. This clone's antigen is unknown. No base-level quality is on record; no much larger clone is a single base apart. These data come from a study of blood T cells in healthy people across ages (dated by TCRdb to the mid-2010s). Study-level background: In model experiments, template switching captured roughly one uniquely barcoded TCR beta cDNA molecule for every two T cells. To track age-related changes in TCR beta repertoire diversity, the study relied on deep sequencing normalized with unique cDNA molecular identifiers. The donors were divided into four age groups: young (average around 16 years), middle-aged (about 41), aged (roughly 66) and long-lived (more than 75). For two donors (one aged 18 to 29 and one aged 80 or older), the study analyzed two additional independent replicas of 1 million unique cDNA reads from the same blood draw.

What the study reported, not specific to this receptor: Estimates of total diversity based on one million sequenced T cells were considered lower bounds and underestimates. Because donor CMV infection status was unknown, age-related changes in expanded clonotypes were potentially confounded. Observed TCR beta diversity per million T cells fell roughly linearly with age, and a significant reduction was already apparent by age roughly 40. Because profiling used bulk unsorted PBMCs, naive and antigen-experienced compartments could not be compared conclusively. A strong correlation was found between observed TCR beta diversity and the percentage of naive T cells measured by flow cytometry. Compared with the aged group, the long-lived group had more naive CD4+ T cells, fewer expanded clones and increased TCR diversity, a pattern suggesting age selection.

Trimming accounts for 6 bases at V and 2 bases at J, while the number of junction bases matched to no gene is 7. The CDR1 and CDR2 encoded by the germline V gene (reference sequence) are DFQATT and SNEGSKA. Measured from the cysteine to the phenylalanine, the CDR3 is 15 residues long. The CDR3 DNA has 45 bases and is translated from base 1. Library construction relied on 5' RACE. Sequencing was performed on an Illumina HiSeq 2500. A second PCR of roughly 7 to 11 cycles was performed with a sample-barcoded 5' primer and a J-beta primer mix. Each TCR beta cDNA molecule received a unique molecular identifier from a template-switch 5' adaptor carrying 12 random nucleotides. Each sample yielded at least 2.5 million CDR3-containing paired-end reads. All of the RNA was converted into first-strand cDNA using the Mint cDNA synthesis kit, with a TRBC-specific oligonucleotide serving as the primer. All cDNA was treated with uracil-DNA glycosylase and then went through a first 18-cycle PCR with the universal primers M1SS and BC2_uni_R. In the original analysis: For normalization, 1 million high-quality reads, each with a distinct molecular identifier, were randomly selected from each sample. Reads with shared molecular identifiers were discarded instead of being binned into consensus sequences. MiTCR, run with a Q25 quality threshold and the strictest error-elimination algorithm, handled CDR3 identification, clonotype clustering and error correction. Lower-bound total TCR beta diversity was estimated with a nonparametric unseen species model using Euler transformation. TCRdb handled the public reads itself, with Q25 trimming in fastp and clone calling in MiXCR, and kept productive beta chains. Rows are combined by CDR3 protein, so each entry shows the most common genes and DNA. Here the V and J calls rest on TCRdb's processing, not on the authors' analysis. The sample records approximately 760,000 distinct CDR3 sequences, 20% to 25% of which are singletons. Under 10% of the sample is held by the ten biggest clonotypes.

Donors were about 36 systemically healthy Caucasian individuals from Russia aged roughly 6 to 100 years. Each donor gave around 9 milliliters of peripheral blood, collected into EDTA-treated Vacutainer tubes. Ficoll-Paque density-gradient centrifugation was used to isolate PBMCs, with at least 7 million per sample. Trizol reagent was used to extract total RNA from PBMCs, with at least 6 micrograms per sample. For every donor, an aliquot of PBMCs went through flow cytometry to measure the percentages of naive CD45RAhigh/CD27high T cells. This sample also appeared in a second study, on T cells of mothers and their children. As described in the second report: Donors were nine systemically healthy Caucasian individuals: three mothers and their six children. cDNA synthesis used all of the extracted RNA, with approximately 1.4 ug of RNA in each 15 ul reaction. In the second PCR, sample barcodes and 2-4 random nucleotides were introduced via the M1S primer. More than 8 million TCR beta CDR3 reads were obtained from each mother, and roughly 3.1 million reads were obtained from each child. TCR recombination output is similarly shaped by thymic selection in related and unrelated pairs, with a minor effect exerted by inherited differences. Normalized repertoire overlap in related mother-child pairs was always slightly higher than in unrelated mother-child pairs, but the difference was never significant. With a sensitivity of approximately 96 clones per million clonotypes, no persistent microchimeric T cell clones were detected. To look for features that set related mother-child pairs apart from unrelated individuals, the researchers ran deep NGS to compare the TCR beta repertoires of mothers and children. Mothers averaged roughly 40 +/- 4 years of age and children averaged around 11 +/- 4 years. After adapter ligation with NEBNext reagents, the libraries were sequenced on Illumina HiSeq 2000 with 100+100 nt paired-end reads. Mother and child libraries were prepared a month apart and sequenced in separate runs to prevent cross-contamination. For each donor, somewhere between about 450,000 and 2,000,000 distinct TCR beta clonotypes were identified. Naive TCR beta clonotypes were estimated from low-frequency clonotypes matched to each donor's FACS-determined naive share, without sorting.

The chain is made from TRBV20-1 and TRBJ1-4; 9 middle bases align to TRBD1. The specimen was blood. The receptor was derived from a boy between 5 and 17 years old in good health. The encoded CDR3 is CSASTGTGTNEKLFF. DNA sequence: TGCAGTGCCAGCACTGGGACAGGGACTAATGAAAAACTGTTTTTT.